This TCR beta chain was identified in a study of regulatory T cells in long-lasting Graves disease. Noted time point: newly diagnosed GD, antithyroid drugs for less than 3 months. After RNA was extracted from PBMCs, the TCR library was made from it. This clonotype came up a few times. Building of the TCR beta libraries involved iRepertoire HTBI primers and Arm-PCR of CDR3 regions. TCRdb reprocessed the multiplex PCR reads via MiXCR and lists one record per CDR3 protein. The table shows hundreds of thousands of distinct CDR3 sequences, with roughly 15% occurring only once. Germline V CDR1 and CDR2: SGHVS, FNYEAQ. V lost 5 bases, J lost 11 bases, and 6 bases stayed unmatched. The CDR3 extends over 12 amino acids. The same data also contributed to another study, on T cells in Graves' hyperthyroidism and ophthalmopathy.

Sequences were derived from peripheral blood mononuclear cells (PBMCs), sampled at new diagnosis, from a patient treated with antithyroid drugs. The rearrangement links TRBV7-6 to TRBJ2-1; TRBD1 matches 7 bases. The source is a man younger than 35 with Graves disease. CDR3 amino acids: CASSQDRTKQFF. CDR3 nucleotide sequence: TGTGCCAGCAGCCAGGACAGGACCAAGCAGTTCTTC.